This is a list of T cell receptor beta chains from one sample in a study of blood T cell repertoires in COVID-19. Using immunoSEQ multiplex PCR, the repertoire was profiled, and TCRdb retains in-frame clones only, with some absent. Here the sample spans about 170,000 clones, 86% being singletons. Material for sequencing was peripheral blood. The receptors come from a woman of 80 years or more in a cohort sampled during active or convalescent COVID-19. Both conserved end residues are part of each CDR3.

v_gene | CDR3aa
TRBV15 | CATSRDPGIGNTIYF
TRBV5-5 | CASSTGPLQETQYF
TRBV5-1 | CASSLGFPGDGYTF
TRBV29-1 | CSVMRGRGYGYTF
TRBV9 | CASTPSSGGMNTEAFF
TRBV18 | CASSRPPGVGGTEAFF
TRBV11-2 | CASSWGTGGQSGELFF
TRBV28 | CASSLSAGAREKLFF
TRBV4-1 | CASSIRSNSGNTIYF
TRBV19 | CASREMAGNLETQYF
TRBV6-6 | CASSFADTSNTGELFF
TRBV7-6 | CASSLVGLAGGLYNEQFF
TRBV11-2 | CASSSALGSGNTIYF
TRBV7-9 | CASSPWTSGGRADTQYF
TRBV7-2 | CASSLMGSSNQPQHF
TRBV6-5 | CASWDSLDGNTIYF
TRBV5-1 | CASQRYNEQFF
TRBV7-9 | CASSPRQANSGNTIYF
TRBV7-9 | CASSLEGIYTSSYNSPLHF
TRBV7-2 | CASRLGGSSYNEQFF
TRBV11-3 | CASSWRAVSSYNEQFF
TRBV18 | CASSPPVGRGDYQETQYF
TRBV11-3 | CASSPPGQGAAEKLFF
TRBV5-1 | CASSDSGRGTTEAFF
TRBV7-9 | CASSSPGGPSNQPQHF
TRBV6-5 | CASSYSGRDSYEQYF
TRBV24-1 | CATSARQGFTGELFF
TRBV4-1 | CASSQSGLAGLQFF
TRBV9 | CASSVASSGANVLTF
TRBV29-1 | CSVHSGSGTEAFF
TRBV12-3/TRBV12-4 | CASSYPGNQPQHF
TRBV10-3 | CAIRTSAEKVYNEQFF
TRBV30 | CAWSVPRTGGNQPQHF
TRBV27 | CASSLGRAQPQHF
TRBV5-6 | CASSLESEVGANVLTF
TRBV5-4 | CASSSRQGAYEQYF
TRBV10-2 | CASSEATAGDEKLFF
TRBV5-6 | CASSLAGLAVTNTGELFF
TRBV6-6 | CASSYRDRYTEAFF
TRBV19 | CASSTKQGAGAFF
TRBV29-1 | CSGLGQERNYGYTF
TRBV10-1 | CASSEGSGRGIQYF
TRBV7-8 | CASSLLRLGLYSNQPQHF
TRBV19 | CASSIDRVDTEAFF
TRBV4-2 | CASSQLDYQETQYF
TRBV19 | CASSLGTQNTEAFF
TRBV28 | CASSSLSLLDRDHQPQHF
TRBV10-3 | CAISDTGGDGYTF
TRBV5-1 | CASSWAGGWTDTQYF
TRBV7-8 | CASSLGSRAFQGAGANVLTF
TRBV12-3/TRBV12-4 | CASSFGGWAEAFF
TRBV5-4 | CASSLAFGDNSPLHF
TRBV9 | CASSQQGNTEAFF
TRBV20-1 | CSASRDWNEQFF